This T cell receptor beta chain was sequenced for a study of shared clonotypes between healthy human individuals. Study results and limitations: Clonotypes shared by all four donors outscored non-shared clonotypes in generation probability.

Investigators divided CD4+ cells into CD45RA+ naive and CD45RA-negative memory subsets. The assay was immunoSEQ multiplex PCR, and TCRdb's table has in-frame clones only and misses some. Of 2 million to 2.5 million clones in the sample, approximately 95% were seen once. CDR3 size: 13 residues. V gave up 7 bases and J gave up 1 base, with 10 bases separating them. Germline CDR1 and CDR2: MNHNY and SVGAGI (reference sequence). This clone occurred a few times. Its antigen is not identified. The rearrangement links TRBV6-6 to TRBJ1-1; the D is unclear. What was sequenced was naive CD4+ T cells from PBMCs. Documented subset: CD45RA+ positively selected. This receptor was taken from a young man in good health. Some clones in this sample may be carry-over from other donors' samples. In nucleotides, the CDR3 is TGTGCCAGCATTAAGGGCGAGAACACTGAAGCTTTCTTT. Translated, it gives CASIKGENTEAFF.